This is a list of T cell receptor beta chains from one sample in a study of T cell responses to AZD1222 COVID-19 vaccine. Using immunoSEQ multiplex PCR, the repertoire was profiled, and TCRdb retains in-frame clones only, with some absent. This table has fewer than 120,000 clones, 87% appearing once. The material was peripheral blood, obtained on day 0 of AZD1222 vaccination. Every receptor here comes from an adult in good health. Both conserved end residues are part of each CDR3. A D gene is named only where the DNA matches it firmly. Not every row has a clone size; where given, it reads once, few, many or a size class.

>.|TRBJ1-1|.|TRBV6-2/TRBV6-3
TGTGCCAGCAGCGACCAGGGCCTGGCGACTGAAGCTTTCTTT
CASSDQGLATEAFF
>.|TRBJ2-7|.|TRBV28
TGTGCCAGCAGTCCCCAAGCCGGGACGGCTTACGAGCGGTACTTC
CASSPQAGTAYERYF
>.|TRBJ2-7|.|TRBV9
TGTGCCAGCAGCGTGGACTCGGACTACGAGCAGTACTTC
CASSVDSDYEQYF
>.|TRBJ2-3|.|TRBV15
TGTGCCACCAGCAGAGGCGGCGGGAGCACAGATACGCAGTATTTT
CATSRGGGSTDTQYF
>.|TRBJ1-3|.|TRBV5-1
TGCGCCAGCAGCTTGCAGGTTCAAGGCGGGGGAAACACCATATATTTT
CASSLQVQGGGNTIYF
>.|TRBJ1-2|.|TRBV6-5
TGTGCCAGCAGCCCCCCCGGGACTGCCTATGGCTACACCTTC
CASSPPGTAYGYTF
>few|TRBJ1-5|.|TRBV19
TGTGCCAGTAGACAGGGAGGAAATCAGCCCCAGCATTTT
CASRQGGNQPQHF
>.|TRBJ1-2|TRBD1|TRBV28
TGTGCCAGCAGTAGGACAGGAATCAGCGGCTACACCTTC
CASSRTGISGYTF
>.|TRBJ1-4|TRBD1|TRBV24-1
TGTGCCACCAGTGCGGGACAGGGAGGCGGGAATGAAAAACTGTTTTTT
CATSAGQGGGNEKLFF
>.|TRBJ2-1|TRBD1|TRBV6-5
TGTGCCAGCAGTTACTCGGGACAGGGTACCTACAATGAGCAGTTCTTC
CASSYSGQGTYNEQFF
>.|TRBJ1-1|.|TRBV28
TGTGCCAGCAGGTCAAGTTGGACTGAAGCTTTCTTT
CASRSSWTEAFF
>once|TRBJ1-2|.|TRBV25-1
TGTGCCAGCAGTGGAACAGGTAACTATGGCTACACCTTC
CASSGTGNYGYTF
>.|TRBJ1-1|.|TRBV14
TGTGCCAGCAGCGACGATAGGACTGAAGCTTTCTTT
CASSDDRTEAFF
>.|TRBJ1-6|.|TRBV7-2
TGTGCCAGCAGCTTGGTCGGTAGCCGCGCTACAGATTCACCCCTCCACTTT
CASSLVGSRATDSPLHF
>.|TRBJ1-2|.|TRBV12-3/TRBV12-4
TGTGCCAGCTCCGTGGACGGTTATGGCTACACCTTC
CASSVDGYGYTF
>few|TRBJ1-2|.|TRBV28
TGTGCCAGCAGAGTAACTCCAGGGTATGGCTACACCTTC
CASRVTPGYGYTF
>.|TRBJ1-5|TRBD1|TRBV2
TGTGCCAGCACAACGGGACAGAATCAGCCCCAGCATTTT
CASTTGQNQPQHF
>.|TRBJ2-7|.|TRBV5-6
TGTGCCAGCAGCTCAGCGGGTGCCCGATCGTTC
CASSSAGARSF
>.|TRBJ1-5|.|TRBV4-3
TGCGCCAGCAGCCAAGATGTACGCAACTATAGCAATCAGCCCCAGCATTTT
CASSQDVRNYSNQPQHF
>.|TRBJ2-1|TRBD2|TRBV3-1/TRBV3-2
TGTGCCAGCAGCCCCCCCCGAGGAGGCGGGAGCGCCACTTACAATGAGCAGTTCTTC
CASSPPRGGGSATYNEQFF
>.|TRBJ1-3|.|TRBV6-6
TGTGCCAGCAGTTACTCCCAGGGCCAGAGGGGGGACACCATATATTTT
CASSYSQGQRGDTIYF
>.|TRBJ2-3|.|TRBV5-6
TGTGCCAGCAGCTTAACAGGCACTAGCACAGATACGCAGTATTTT
CASSLTGTSTDTQYF
>few|TRBJ1-1|.|TRBV30
TGTGCCGGAACTCGAGGCAGGAAATACACTGAAGCTTTCTTT
CAGTRGRKYTEAFF
>.|TRBJ1-3|.|TRBV7-2
TGTGCCAGCAGCTTAGTCTCGCAGGTCTCTGGAAACACCATATATTTT
CASSLVSQVSGNTIYF
>.|TRBJ1-1|TRBD1|TRBV5-4
TGTGCCAGCAGCTTGGCAGGGGGGATCACTGAAGCTTTCTTT
CASSLAGGITEAFF
>.|TRBJ1-1|.|TRBV12-3/TRBV12-4
TGTGCCAGCAGTTCCATCTGGGGAACTGAAGCTTTCTTT
CASSSIWGTEAFF
>.|TRBJ1-1|.|TRBV5-1
TGCGCCAGCAGCCCGGGCAGTTTCACTGAAGCTTTCTTT
CASSPGSFTEAFF
>.|TRBJ1-2|.|TRBV5-1
TGCGCCAGCAGCTTTGGTAACAATGGCTACACCTTC
CASSFGNNGYTF
>.|TRBJ2-1|TRBD2|TRBV29-1
TGCAGCGTTGATACTAGCGGGGGCTACAATGAGCAGTTCTTC
CSVDTSGGYNEQFF
>.|TRBJ1-6|TRBD1|TRBV7-2
TGTGCCAGCAGCCATACAGGGGAGGGTAATTCACCCCTCCACTTT
CASSHTGEGNSPLHF
>.|TRBJ1-2|.|TRBV2
TGTGCCAGCAGTGAAGGCCAGAACTATGGCTACACCTTC
CASSEGQNYGYTF
>.|TRBJ2-6|.|TRBV7-3
TGTGCCAGCAGCCCGATCCTCGCTGGGGCCAACGTCCTGACTTTC
CASSPILAGANVLTF
>.|TRBJ2-3|.|TRBV5-4
TGTGCCAGCAGCCTCGGCGGGGGCACAGATACGCAGTATTTT
CASSLGGGTDTQYF
>.|TRBJ2-5|TRBD2|TRBV2
TGTGCCAGCAGTAGTGTCGGGGGGGCCGAAGAGACCCAGTACTTC
CASSSVGGAEETQYF
>.|TRBJ1-2|.|TRBV12-3/TRBV12-4
TGTGCCAGCAGTTTCGATAGGGTAGGAGGCTACACCTTC
CASSFDRVGGYTF
>.|TRBJ2-5|.|TRBV7-2
TGTGCCAGCAGCTTTGAACCGGGACCCCAAGAGACCCAGTACTTC
CASSFEPGPQETQYF
>.|TRBJ1-5|TRBD1|TRBV20-1
TGCAGTGCTAGTCTCCACAGGGGGAGCCCAAATCAGCCCCAGCATTTT
CSASLHRGSPNQPQHF